Described below is a single T cell receptor (beta chain) sequence and its context. Indicated treatment: oral pan-JAK inhibitor, 5-10 mg twice daily. The CDR3 sequence is 18 residues long. Germline values: CDR1 SQVTM, CDR2 ANQGSEA. V gave up 0 bases and J gave up 0 bases, with 19 bases separating them. This sample was included in a study of CD8+ T cells in alopecia areata. Study details: The study gave tofacitinib for 6 to 18 months, then 6 months off drug. Treated patients were scored for severity by percent of scalp affected.

It was cDNA, reverse transcribed from extracted RNA, that served as the sequencing template. Sequencing was performed with immunoSEQ multiplex PCR; in TCRdb, only in-frame clones are kept and a portion is missing. The sample gives more than 90,000 clones, less than 75% of which show up once; approximately 29% is in the top ten. The sequencing used CD8+ T cells sorted from blood, collected at week 4, from a patient treated with tofacitinib. This TCR was recovered from a human donor with alopecia areata. The chain couples TRBV29-1 to TRBJ2-3; D remains ambiguous. Written as DNA, the CDR3 is TGCAGCGTTGAAGATCCTCCCCTCGCGGTAATAAGCACAGATACGCAGTATTTT. Encoded protein: CSVEDPPLAVISTDTQYF.